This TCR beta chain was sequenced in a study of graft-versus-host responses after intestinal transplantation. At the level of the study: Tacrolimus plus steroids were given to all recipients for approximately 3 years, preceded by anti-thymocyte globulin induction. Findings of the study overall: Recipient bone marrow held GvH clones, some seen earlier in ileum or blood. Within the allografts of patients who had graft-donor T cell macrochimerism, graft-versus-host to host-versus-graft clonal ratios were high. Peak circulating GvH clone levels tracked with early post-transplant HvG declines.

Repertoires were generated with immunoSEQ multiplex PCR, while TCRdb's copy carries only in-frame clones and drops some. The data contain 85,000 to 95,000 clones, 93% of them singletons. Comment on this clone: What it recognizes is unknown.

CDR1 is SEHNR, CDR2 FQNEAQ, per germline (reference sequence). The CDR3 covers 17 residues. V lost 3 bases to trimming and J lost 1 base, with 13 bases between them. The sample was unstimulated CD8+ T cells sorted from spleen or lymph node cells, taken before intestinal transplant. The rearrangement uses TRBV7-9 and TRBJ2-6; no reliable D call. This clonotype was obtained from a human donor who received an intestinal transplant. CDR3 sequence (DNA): TGTGCCAGCAGCTTTATCGTCCGGCGGTCTGGGGCCAACGTCCTGACTTTC. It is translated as CASSFIVRRSGANVLTF.